Listed below are T cell receptor beta chains from one sample, sequenced in a study of blood T cell repertoires in COVID-19. Measured with immunoSEQ multiplex PCR; TCRdb has only the in-frame clones, and not every one. Here the sample spans roughly 260,000 clones, 82% being singletons. The sequencing sample was made of peripheral blood. The source is a woman older than 75 with active or convalescent COVID-19. Each CDR3 is given with its conserved first and last residue. Fields, in order: V gene, J gene, CDR3 length, CDR3 protein.

v_call: TRBV18; j_call: TRBJ1-1; cdr3_length: 15; cdr3_aa: CASSHDRGEVTEAFF
v_call: TRBV28; j_call: TRBJ2-5; cdr3_length: 19; cdr3_aa: CASSYQSGTGITYQETQYF
v_call: TRBV28; j_call: TRBJ1-6; cdr3_length: 13; cdr3_aa: CASSQGYNSPLHF
v_call: TRBV20-1; j_call: TRBJ2-7; cdr3_length: 11; cdr3_aa: CSARRDYEQYF
v_call: TRBV6-5; j_call: TRBJ2-7; cdr3_length: 13; cdr3_aa: CAGEVGVSYEQYF
v_call: TRBV4-2; j_call: TRBJ1-5; cdr3_length: 15; cdr3_aa: CASSQGTGGDQPQHF
v_call: TRBV5-4; j_call: TRBJ2-3; cdr3_length: 16; cdr3_aa: CASSSPGQGASDTQYF
v_call: TRBV3-1/TRBV3-2; j_call: TRBJ2-7; cdr3_length: 15; cdr3_aa: CASSQGGEGAWGQYF
v_call: TRBV11-3; j_call: TRBJ2-7; cdr3_length: 14; cdr3_aa: CASSLPGTSHEQYF
v_call: TRBV6-5; j_call: TRBJ1-1; cdr3_length: 14; cdr3_aa: CASRVVGVNTEAFF
v_call: TRBV9; j_call: TRBJ2-7; cdr3_length: 18; cdr3_aa: CASSVGGASHPSSYEQYF
v_call: TRBV3-1/TRBV3-2; j_call: TRBJ2-1; cdr3_length: 13; cdr3_aa: CASSQVIENEQFF
v_call: TRBV5-1; j_call: TRBJ2-7; cdr3_length: 13; cdr3_aa: CASTRQGAGEQYF
v_call: TRBV2; j_call: TRBJ1-6; cdr3_length: 15; cdr3_aa: CASSEWGLESSPLHF
v_call: TRBV28; j_call: TRBJ1-1; cdr3_length: 12; cdr3_aa: CASSLGRTEAFF
v_call: TRBV19; j_call: TRBJ2-7; cdr3_length: 13; cdr3_aa: CASSRDTSYEQYF
v_call: TRBV19; j_call: TRBJ2-2; cdr3_length: 15; cdr3_aa: CASSILNLKTGELFF
v_call: TRBV10-2; j_call: TRBJ1-5; cdr3_length: 15; cdr3_aa: CASSVGGGSNQPQHF
v_call: TRBV30; j_call: TRBJ1-1; cdr3_length: 13; cdr3_aa: CALDRGQNTEAFF
v_call: TRBV11-2; j_call: TRBJ1-5; cdr3_length: 13; cdr3_aa: CASSSTVNQPQHF
v_call: TRBV19; j_call: TRBJ1-1; cdr3_length: 16; cdr3_aa: CASSIGIGQGVTEAFF
v_call: TRBV4-1; j_call: TRBJ1-4; cdr3_length: 16; cdr3_aa: CASSQLLGRVEGKLFF
v_call: TRBV5-1; j_call: TRBJ2-2; cdr3_length: 16; cdr3_aa: CASSFNRAAGTGELFF
v_call: TRBV11-3; j_call: TRBJ1-1; cdr3_length: 15; cdr3_aa: CASSLDPRLNTEAFF
v_call: TRBV5-1; j_call: TRBJ2-7; cdr3_length: 13; cdr3_aa: CASPPRETYEQYF
v_call: TRBV5-1; j_call: TRBJ2-7; cdr3_length: 15; cdr3_aa: CASSLGDRFAYEQYF
v_call: TRBV30; j_call: TRBJ1-1; cdr3_length: 14; cdr3_aa: CAWRAQGAITEAFF
v_call: TRBV7-9; j_call: TRBJ2-3; cdr3_length: 15; cdr3_aa: CASIRGGVRTDTQYF
v_call: TRBV4-1; j_call: TRBJ1-1; cdr3_length: 14; cdr3_aa: CASSPGHLNTEAFF
v_call: TRBV7-6; j_call: TRBJ2-2; cdr3_length: 16; cdr3_aa: CASSLVGGVTTGELFF
v_call: TRBV15; j_call: TRBJ2-7; cdr3_length: 14; cdr3_aa: CATSRQGGADEQYF
v_call: TRBV30; j_call: TRBJ2-2; cdr3_length: 18; cdr3_aa: CAWSVRLLRDLNTGELFF
v_call: TRBV2; j_call: TRBJ2-5; cdr3_length: 13; cdr3_aa: CASSGEVQETQYF
v_call: TRBV5-4; j_call: TRBJ2-1; cdr3_length: 15; cdr3_aa: CASSFRLADYNEQFF
v_call: TRBV9; j_call: TRBJ1-5; cdr3_length: 16; cdr3_aa: CASSTAGPGIDQPQHF
v_call: TRBV29-1; j_call: TRBJ2-3; cdr3_length: 13; cdr3_aa: CSVEGSRTDTQYF
v_call: TRBV7-2; j_call: TRBJ2-3; cdr3_length: 16; cdr3_aa: CASSLGRGRGADTQYF
v_call: TRBV27; j_call: TRBJ2-3; cdr3_length: 15; cdr3_aa: CASSWQGRPTDTQYF
v_call: TRBV2; j_call: TRBJ2-7; cdr3_length: 15; cdr3_aa: CASSEGLAENYEQYF
v_call: TRBV7-9; j_call: TRBJ1-6; cdr3_length: 15; cdr3_aa: CASRGQGLYNSPLHF
v_call: TRBV10-3; j_call: TRBJ2-7; cdr3_length: 14; cdr3_aa: CAISESESSYEQYF
v_call: TRBV5-1; j_call: TRBJ2-1; cdr3_length: 15; cdr3_aa: CASSPGQSSYNEQFF
v_call: TRBV30; j_call: TRBJ1-5; cdr3_length: 13; cdr3_aa: CAWSARRGQPQHF
v_call: TRBV5-1; j_call: TRBJ2-1; cdr3_length: 15; cdr3_aa: CASTIQGEDYNEQFF
v_call: TRBV30; j_call: TRBJ1-1; cdr3_length: 16; cdr3_aa: CAWIPRTSLRDTEAFF
v_call: TRBV2; j_call: TRBJ1-2; cdr3_length: 12; cdr3_aa: CASSAQGFGYTF
v_call: TRBV2; j_call: TRBJ2-7; cdr3_length: 14; cdr3_aa: CASIRGQSSYEQYF
v_call: TRBV10-2; j_call: TRBJ2-3; cdr3_length: 14; cdr3_aa: CASSPSSTTDTQYF
v_call: TRBV5-4; j_call: TRBJ2-7; cdr3_length: 14; cdr3_aa: CASSYRDSTYEQYF
v_call: TRBV7-9; j_call: TRBJ1-1; cdr3_length: 12; cdr3_aa: CASSSGRTEAFF
v_call: TRBV5-1; j_call: TRBJ1-6; cdr3_length: 16; cdr3_aa: CASSLEAGGNNSPLHF
v_call: TRBV5-4; j_call: TRBJ2-1; cdr3_length: 15; cdr3_aa: CASRPGTSAYNEQFF
v_call: TRBV19; j_call: TRBJ1-5; cdr3_length: 15; cdr3_aa: CASSTRQGTPQPQHF
v_call: TRBV3-1/TRBV3-2; j_call: TRBJ2-3; cdr3_length: 16; cdr3_aa: CASSLLVSFRTDTQYF
v_call: TRBV28; j_call: TRBJ2-1; cdr3_length: 12; cdr3_aa: CASSSPQGRVFF
v_call: TRBV3-1/TRBV3-2; j_call: TRBJ2-1; cdr3_length: 16; cdr3_aa: CASSPLSGFRGDEQFF
v_call: TRBV7-2; j_call: TRBJ2-3; cdr3_length: 15; cdr3_aa: CASSPRGRGTDTQYF
v_call: TRBV11-2; j_call: TRBJ1-6; cdr3_length: 18; cdr3_aa: CASSLFTGSPTYNSPLHF
v_call: TRBV7-9; j_call: TRBJ1-2; cdr3_length: 16; cdr3_aa: CASSLSGQGRVGGYTF